Below are 7 T cell receptor beta chains sequenced from a single sample in a study of CD8+ T cells in alopecia areata. Following extraction, RNA underwent reverse transcription to cDNA, which served as the sequencing template. Produced via immunoSEQ multiplex PCR; TCRdb's table is partial and in-frame only. The table lists tens of thousands of clones, about two thirds of them singletons. The treatment is: oral pan-JAK inhibitor, 5-10 mg twice daily. The sample here was CD8+ T cells sorted from blood, taken at roughly week 45, from a patient treated with tofacitinib. Every receptor here comes from a human donor with alopecia areata.

The chain is built from TRBV13 and TRBJ2-2, with TRBD2 matching over 12 bases. After removal of 4 bases from V and 4 bases from J, the junction contained 4 bases not matched to a gene. The CDR3 length is 16 residues. Germline assignment: CDR1 PRHDT and CDR2 FYEKMQ (reference sequence). The CDR3 spells CASSSRLAGVTGELFF. The CDR3 coding sequence is TGTGCCAGCAGCTCGAGACTAGCGGGGGTCACCGGGGAGCTGTTTTTT.

Notes on this clone: An end of the junction does not agree with germline; a read error may underlie this. The chain has TRBV29-1 and TRBJ1-2; 7 bases are a match to TRBD1. CDR1 is SQVTM and CDR2 is ANQGSEA in the germline V gene. This CDR3 region has 12 residues. The CDR3 DNA reads TGCAGCGTCGAAGGGGGCGACTATGGCTACACCTTC. Amino acid sequence: CSVEGGDYGYTF.

The rearrangement uses TRBV7-8 and TRBJ2-2, with D maybe TRBD1 (6 bases). The CDR3 sequence is 14 residues long. V lost 3 bases to trimming and J lost 5 bases, with 10 bases between them. The germline V gene has CDR1 SGHVS and CDR2 FQNEAQ. Written as DNA, the CDR3 is TGTGCCAGCAGCTTGGGTCAGGGGACCGGGGAGCTGTTTTTT. It translates to CASSLGQGTGELFF.

The V and J genes are TRBV29-1 and TRBJ1-2, with unresolved D. Germline V CDR1 and CDR2: SQVTM, ANQGSEA. This CDR3 is 11 amino acids long. V was shortened by 4 bases and J by 6 bases, with 9 bases between the two germline ends. Written as DNA, the CDR3 is TGCAGCGTTGTAGTGGCGGATGGCTACACCTTC. Its protein is CSVVVADGYTF.

This clone was detected once. The chain carries TRBV29-1 and TRBJ2-7, with D tentatively TRBD2 (6 bases). V was cut by 5 bases and J by 6 bases, with 14 bases left in between. This CDR3 is 12 amino acids long. CDR1 and CDR2 from the germline V gene are SQVTM and ANQGSEA. CDR3 coding DNA: TGCAGCGTTTCCGCGGGGTTTGGCGAGCAGTACTTC. It specifies CSVSAGFGEQYF.

The chain uses TRBV28 and TRBJ2-7; D is possibly TRBD2 (5 bases). With 8 bases removed from V and 6 bases from J, the gap between germline ends came to 14 bases. CDR1 is MDHEN, CDR2 SYDVKM, per germline. This CDR3 has 12 amino acids. Written as DNA, the CDR3 is TGTGCCAGCCTACGGGGTGGCGGCGAGCAGTACTTC. This encodes CASLRGGGEQYF.

This clone was seen a few times. This chain joins TRBV10-3 and TRBJ2-3, with D unresolved. Germline V lookup: CDR1 ENHRY, CDR2 SYGVKD. The CDR3 consists of 16 residues. V lost 0 bases and J lost 0, with 10 bases in between. CDR3 amino acids: CAISESIGGSTDTQYF. The CDR3, as DNA: TGTGCCATCAGTGAGTCGATTGGCGGTAGCACAGATACGCAGTATTTT.